A single TCR beta chain is shown here with its context. V shed 6 bases and J 5 bases; nucleotides not matched to a gene: 7. Germline V lookup: CDR1 MNHEY, CDR2 SMNVEV (reference sequence). The CDR3 extends over 14 amino acids. This record belongs to a study of blood T cell repertoires in COVID-19. Whole-study context: The United States, Italy and Spain provided the acute and convalescent COVID-19 samples. PBMCs, B-cell-depleted T cells, or T cells were the source of the cDNA or gDNA that made up the material.

Authors' analysis steps: Reference gene primer amplification gave estimated nucleated cell counts. The data were produced by immunoSEQ multiplex PCR, yet TCRdb's version contains in-frame clones alone and is incomplete. The DNA gave D and trimming, while V, J and clone size come from that table. The repertoire holds 30,000 to 40,000 clones, with 85% as singletons. The sequencing input was peripheral blood. This rearrangement joins TRBV27 to TRBJ2-3; the match to TRBD2 covers 8 bases. The receptor was isolated from a human donor with acute or convalescent COVID-19. The donor label of this sample is uncertain. The CDR3 reads CASRSRGGVDTQYF. The CDR3 DNA reads TGTGCCAGCAGATCCCGGGGGGGCGTAGATACGCAGTATTTT.